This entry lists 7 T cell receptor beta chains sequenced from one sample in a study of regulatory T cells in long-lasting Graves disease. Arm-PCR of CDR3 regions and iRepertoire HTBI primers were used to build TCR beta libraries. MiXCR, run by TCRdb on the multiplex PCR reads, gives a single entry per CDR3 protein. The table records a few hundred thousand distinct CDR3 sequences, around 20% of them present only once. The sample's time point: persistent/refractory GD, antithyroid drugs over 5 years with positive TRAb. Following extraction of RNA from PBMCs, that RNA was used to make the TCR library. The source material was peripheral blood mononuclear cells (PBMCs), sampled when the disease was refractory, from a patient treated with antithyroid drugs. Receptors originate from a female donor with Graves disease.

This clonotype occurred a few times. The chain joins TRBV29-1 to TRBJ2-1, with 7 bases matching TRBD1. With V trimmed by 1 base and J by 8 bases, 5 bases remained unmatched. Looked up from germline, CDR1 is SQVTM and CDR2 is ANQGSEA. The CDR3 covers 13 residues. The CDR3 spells CSVEGDRVYEQFF. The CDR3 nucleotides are TGCAGCGTTGAAGGCGACAGGGTGTATGAGCAGTTCTTC.

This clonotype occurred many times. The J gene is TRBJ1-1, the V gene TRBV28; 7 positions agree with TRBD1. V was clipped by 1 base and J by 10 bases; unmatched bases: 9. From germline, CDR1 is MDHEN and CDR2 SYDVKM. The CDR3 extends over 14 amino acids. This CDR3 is CASSLSAGGGRAFF. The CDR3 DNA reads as TGTGCCAGCAGTTTATCTGCAGGGGGGGGTAGAGCTTTCTTT.

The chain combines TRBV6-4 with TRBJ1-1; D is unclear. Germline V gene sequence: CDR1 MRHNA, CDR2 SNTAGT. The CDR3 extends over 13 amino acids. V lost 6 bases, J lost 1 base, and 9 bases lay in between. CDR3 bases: TGTGCCAGCAGCAGTGGGGAGAACACTGAAGCTTTCTTT. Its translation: CASSSGENTEAFF.

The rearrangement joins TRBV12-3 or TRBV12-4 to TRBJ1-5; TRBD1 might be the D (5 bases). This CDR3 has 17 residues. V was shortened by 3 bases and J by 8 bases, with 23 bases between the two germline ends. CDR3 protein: CASSFGRGGEYGEPQHF. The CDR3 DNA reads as TGTGCCAGCAGTTTCGGGAGGGGAGGTGAATATGGGGAGCCCCAGCATTTT.

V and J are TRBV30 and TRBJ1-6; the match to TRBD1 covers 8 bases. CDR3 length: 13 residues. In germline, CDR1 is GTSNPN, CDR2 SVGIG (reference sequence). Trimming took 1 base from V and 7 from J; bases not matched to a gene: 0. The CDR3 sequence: CAWSAGGNSPLHF. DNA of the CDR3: TGTGCCTGGAGTGCAGGGGGCAATTCACCCCTCCACTTT. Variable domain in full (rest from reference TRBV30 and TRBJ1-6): SQTIHQWPATLVQPVGSPLSLECTVEGTSNPNLYWYRQAAGRGLQLLFYSVGIGQISSEVPQNLSASRPQDRQFILSSKKLLLSDSGFYLCAWSAGGNSPLHFGNGTRLTVT.

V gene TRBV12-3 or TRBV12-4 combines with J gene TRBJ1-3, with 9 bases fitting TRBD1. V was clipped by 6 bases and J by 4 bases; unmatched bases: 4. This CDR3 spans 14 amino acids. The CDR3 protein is CASSLTGGGNTIYF. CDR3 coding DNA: TGTGCCAGCAGCCTGACAGGGGGGGGAAACACCATATATTTT.

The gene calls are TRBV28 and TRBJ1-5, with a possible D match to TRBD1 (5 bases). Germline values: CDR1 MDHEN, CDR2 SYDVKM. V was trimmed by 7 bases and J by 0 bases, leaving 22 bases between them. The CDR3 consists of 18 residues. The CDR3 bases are TGTGCCAGCACCACTAGCCTGCCCGGGACGGTTAGCAATCAGCCCCAGCATTTT. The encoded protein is CASTTSLPGTVSNQPQHF.